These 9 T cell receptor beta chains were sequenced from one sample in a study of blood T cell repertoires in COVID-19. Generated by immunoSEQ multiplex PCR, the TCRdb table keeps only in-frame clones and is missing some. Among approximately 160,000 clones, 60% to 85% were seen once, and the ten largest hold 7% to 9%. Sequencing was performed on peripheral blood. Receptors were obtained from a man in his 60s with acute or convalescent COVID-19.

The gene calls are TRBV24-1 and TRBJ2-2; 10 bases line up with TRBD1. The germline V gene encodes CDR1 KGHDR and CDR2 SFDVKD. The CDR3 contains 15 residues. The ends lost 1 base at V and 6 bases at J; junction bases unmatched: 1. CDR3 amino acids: CATSDLGTGAGELFF. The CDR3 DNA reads TGTGCCACCAGTGATTTAGGGACAGGGGCCGGGGAGCTGTTTTTT.

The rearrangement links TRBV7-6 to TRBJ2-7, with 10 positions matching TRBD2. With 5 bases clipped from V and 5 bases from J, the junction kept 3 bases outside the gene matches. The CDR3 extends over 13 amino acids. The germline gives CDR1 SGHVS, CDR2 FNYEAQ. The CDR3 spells CASSPGLANEQYF. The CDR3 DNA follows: TGTGCCAGCAGCCCGGGACTAGCGAACGAGCAGTACTTC.

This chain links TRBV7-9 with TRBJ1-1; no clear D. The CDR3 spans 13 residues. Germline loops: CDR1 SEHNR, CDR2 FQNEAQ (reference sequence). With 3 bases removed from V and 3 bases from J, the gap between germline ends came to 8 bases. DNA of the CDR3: TGTGCCAGCAGCTTTCGAGAGTACACTGAAGCTTTCTTT. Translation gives CASSFREYTEAFF.

The CDR3 is CASSQDYSGANVLTF. CDR3 nucleotides: TGTGCCAGCAGCCAAGACTACTCTGGGGCCAACGTCCTGACTTTC. The chain links TRBV4-2 to TRBJ2-6; the D is unclear. Germline CDR1 is LGHNA and CDR2 is YNFKEQ. This CDR3 contains 15 residues. V was pared by 0 bases and J by 0 bases, with 3 bases between.

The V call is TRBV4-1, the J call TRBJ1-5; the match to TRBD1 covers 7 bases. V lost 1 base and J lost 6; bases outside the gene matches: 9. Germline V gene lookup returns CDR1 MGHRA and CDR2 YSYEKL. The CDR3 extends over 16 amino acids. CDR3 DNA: TGCGCCAGCAGCCAAGCCCGAGGGGGCGCAGGTCAGCCCCAGCATTTT. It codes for CASSQARGGAGQPQHF.

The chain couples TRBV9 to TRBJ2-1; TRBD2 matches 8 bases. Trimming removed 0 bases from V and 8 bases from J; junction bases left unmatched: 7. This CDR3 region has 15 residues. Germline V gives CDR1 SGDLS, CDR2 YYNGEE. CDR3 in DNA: TGTGCCAGCAGCGTAGTTCGGGGGGGCCTCGATGAGCAGTTCTTC. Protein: CASSVVRGGLDEQFF.

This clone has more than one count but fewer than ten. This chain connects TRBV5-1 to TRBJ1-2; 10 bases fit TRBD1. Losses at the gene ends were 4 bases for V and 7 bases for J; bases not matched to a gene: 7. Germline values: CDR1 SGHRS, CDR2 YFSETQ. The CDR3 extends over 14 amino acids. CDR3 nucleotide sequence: TGCGCCAGCAGCGGGGGGACAGGGGCTCTTGGCTACACCTTC. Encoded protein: CASSGGTGALGYTF.

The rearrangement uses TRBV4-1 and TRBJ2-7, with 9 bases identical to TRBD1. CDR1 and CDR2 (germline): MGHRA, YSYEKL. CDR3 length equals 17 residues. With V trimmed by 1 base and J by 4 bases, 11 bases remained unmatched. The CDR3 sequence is CASSQGSGGTGQYEQYF. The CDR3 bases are TGCGCCAGCAGCCAAGGATCAGGGGGGACAGGGCAATACGAGCAGTACTTC.

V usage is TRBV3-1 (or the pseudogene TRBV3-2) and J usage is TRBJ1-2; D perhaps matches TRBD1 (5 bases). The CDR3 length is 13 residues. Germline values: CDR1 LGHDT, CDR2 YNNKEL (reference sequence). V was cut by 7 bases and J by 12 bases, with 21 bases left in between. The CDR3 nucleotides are TGTGCCAGCAAAATTATGAGTTCGACAGAGCACACCTTC. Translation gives CASKIMSSTEHTF.